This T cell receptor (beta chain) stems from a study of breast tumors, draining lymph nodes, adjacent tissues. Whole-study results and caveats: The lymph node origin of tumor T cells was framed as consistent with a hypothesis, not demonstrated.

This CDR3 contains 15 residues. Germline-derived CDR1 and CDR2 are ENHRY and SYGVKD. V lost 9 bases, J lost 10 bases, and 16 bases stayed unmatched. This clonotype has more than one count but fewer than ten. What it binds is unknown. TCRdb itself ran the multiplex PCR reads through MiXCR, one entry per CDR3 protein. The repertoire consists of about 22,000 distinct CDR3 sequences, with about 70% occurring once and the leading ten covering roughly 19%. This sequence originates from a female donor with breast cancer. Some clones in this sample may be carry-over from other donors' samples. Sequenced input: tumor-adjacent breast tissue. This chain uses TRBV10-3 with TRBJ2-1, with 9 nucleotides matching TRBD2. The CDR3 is CAIRGSSGTKWEQFF. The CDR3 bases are TGTGCCATTAGGGGTTCTAGCGGGACTAAGTGGGAGCAGTTCTTC.